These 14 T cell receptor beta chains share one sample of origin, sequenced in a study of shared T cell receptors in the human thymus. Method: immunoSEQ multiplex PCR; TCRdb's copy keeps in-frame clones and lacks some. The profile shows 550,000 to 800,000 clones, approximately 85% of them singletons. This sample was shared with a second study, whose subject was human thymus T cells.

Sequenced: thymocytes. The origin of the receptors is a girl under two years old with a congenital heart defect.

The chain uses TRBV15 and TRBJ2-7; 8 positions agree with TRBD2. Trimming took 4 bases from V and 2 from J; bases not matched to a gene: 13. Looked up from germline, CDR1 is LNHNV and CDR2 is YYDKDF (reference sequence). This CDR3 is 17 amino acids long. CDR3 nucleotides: TGTGCCACCAGCACTCCCGAGGACGGGGGGGAAGCCTACGAGCAGTACTTC. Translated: CATSTPEDGGEAYEQYF. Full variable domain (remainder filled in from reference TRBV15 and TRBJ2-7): DAMVIQNPRYQVTQFGKPVTLSCSQTLNHNVMYWYQQKSSQAPKLLFHYYDKDFNNEADTPDNFQSRRPNTSFCFLDIRSPGLGDTAMYLCATSTPEDGGEAYEQYFGPGTRLTVT.

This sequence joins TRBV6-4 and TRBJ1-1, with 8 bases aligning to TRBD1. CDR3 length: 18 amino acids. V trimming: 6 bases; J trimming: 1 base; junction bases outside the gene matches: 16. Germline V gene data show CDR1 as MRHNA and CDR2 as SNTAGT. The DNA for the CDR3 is TGTGCCAGCAGAGCCACACCTGGACAGGGTGGCGGGAACACTGAAGCTTTCTTT. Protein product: CASRATPGQGGGNTEAFF.

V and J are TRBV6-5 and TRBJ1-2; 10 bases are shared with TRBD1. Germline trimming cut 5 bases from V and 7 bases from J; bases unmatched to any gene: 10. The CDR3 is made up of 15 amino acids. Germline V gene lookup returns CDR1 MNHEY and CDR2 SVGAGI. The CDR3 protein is CASSATGQGIVGYTF. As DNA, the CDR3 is TGTGCCAGCAGTGCTACGGGACAGGGGATAGTTGGCTACACCTTC.

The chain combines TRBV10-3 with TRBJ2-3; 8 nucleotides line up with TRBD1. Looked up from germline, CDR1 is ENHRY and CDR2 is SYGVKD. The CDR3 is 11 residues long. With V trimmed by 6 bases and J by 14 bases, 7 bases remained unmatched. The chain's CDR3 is CAISLDRGMYF. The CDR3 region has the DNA TGTGCCATCAGCCTCGACAGGGGTATGTATTTT.

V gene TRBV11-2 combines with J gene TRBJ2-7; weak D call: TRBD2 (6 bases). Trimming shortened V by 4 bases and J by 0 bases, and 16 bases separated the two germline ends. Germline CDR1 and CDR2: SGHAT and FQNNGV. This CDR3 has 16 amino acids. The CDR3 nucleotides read TGTGCCAGCAGCTGGAGGAGGGGCAATAGCTCCTACGAGCAGTACTTC. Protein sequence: CASSWRRGNSSYEQYF.

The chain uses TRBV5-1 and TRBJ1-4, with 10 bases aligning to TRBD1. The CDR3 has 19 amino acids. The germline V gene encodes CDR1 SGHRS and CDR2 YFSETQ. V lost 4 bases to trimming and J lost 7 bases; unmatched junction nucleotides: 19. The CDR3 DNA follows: TGCGCCAGCAGCATTACCGGGACAGGGGAGGGAAGAGGGGTTGAAAAACTGTTTTTT. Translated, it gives CASSITGTGEGRGVEKLFF.

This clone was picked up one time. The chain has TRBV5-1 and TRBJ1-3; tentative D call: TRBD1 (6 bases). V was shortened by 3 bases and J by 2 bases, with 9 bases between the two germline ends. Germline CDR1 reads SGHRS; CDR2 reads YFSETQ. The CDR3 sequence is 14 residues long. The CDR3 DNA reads TGCGCCAGCAGCTCAGGGGAAACTGGAAACACCATATATTTT. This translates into CASSSGETGNTIYF.

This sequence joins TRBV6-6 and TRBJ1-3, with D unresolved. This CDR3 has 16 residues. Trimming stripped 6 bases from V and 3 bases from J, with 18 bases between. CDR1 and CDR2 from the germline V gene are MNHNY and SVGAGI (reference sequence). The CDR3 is CASRKQIPLCGNTIYF. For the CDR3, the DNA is TGTGCCAGCAGAAAACAGATCCCACTCTGTGGAAACACCATATATTTT.

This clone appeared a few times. Here the CDR3 DNA reads TGTGCCAGCTCACCGGGACAGAGGAACACTGAAGCTTTCTTT. Its translation is CASSPGQRNTEAFF. The chain uses TRBV18 and TRBJ1-1; TRBD1 matches 7 bases. With 3 bases clipped from V and 1 base from J, the junction kept 2 bases outside the gene matches. CDR1 and CDR2 from the germline V gene are KGHSH and LQKENI. There are 14 residues in the CDR3.

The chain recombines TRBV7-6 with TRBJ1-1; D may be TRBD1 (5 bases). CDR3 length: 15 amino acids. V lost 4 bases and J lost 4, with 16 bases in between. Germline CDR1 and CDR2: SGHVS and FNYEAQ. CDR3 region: CASSYVLDIFTEAFF. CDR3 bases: TGTGCCAGCAGCTACGTCCTGGACATTTTCACTGAAGCTTTCTTT.

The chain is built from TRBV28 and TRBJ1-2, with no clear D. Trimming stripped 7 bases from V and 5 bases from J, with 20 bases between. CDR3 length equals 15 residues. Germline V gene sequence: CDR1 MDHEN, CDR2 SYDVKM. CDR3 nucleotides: TGTGCCAGCAATAAGACTGCTCTCAGCGTTTATGGCTACACCTTC. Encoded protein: CASNKTALSVYGYTF.

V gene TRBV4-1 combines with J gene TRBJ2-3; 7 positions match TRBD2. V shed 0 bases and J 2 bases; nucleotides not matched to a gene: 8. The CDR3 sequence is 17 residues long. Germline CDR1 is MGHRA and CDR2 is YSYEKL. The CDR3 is CASSQDSKSGDTDTQYF. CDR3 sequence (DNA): TGCGCCAGCAGCCAAGATAGTAAGAGCGGGGACACAGATACGCAGTATTTT.

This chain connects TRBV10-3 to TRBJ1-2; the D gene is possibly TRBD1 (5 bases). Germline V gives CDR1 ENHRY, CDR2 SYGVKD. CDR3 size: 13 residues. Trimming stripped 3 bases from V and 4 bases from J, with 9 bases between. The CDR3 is CAISEEDIYGYTF. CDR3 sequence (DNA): TGTGCCATCAGTGAAGAGGACATCTATGGCTACACCTTC.

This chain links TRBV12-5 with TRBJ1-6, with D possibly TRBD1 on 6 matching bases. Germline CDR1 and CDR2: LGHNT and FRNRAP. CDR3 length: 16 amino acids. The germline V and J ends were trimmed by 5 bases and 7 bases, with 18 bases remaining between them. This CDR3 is CASGRDIQGPNSPLHF. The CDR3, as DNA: TGTGCTAGTGGTCGGGACATACAGGGCCCCAATTCACCCCTCCACTTT. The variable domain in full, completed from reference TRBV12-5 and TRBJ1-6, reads DARVTQTPRHKVTEMGQEVTMRCQPILGHNTVFWYRQTMMQGLELLAYFRNRAPLDDSGMPKDRFSAEMPDATLATLKIQPSEPRDSAVYFCASGRDIQGPNSPLHFGNGTRLTVT.